This TCR beta chain originates from a study of regulatory T cells in long-lasting Graves disease. This clonotype was seen more than once but under ten times. Time point noted: persistent/refractory GD, antithyroid drugs over 5 years with positive TRAb. PBMC RNA served as the TCR library source. Construction of TCR beta libraries relied on iRepertoire HTBI primers and on Arm-PCR targeting CDR3 regions. One entry per CDR3 protein, called by TCRdb with MiXCR from the multiplex PCR reads. The sample shows 650,000 to 850,000 distinct CDR3 sequences, around 30% of them seen only once. The input for sequencing was peripheral blood mononuclear cells (PBMCs), taken when the disease was refractory, from a patient treated with antithyroid drugs. This TCR was sampled from a female donor with Graves disease.

The CDR3 coding sequence is TGTGCCAGCAGTTTATCGTGGGGTACTTCCAATCAGCCCCAGCATTTT. This gives the protein CASSLSWGTSNQPQHF. V and J are TRBV27 and TRBJ1-5, with no clear D. Trimming left V 0 bases short and J 3 bases short, with 12 bases between. Germline V gene lookup returns CDR1 MNHEY and CDR2 SMNVEV (reference sequence). The CDR3 has 16 residues.